A selection of T cell receptor beta chains follows, all from one sample in a study of cytomegalovirus exposure and HLA in healthy donors. Assay used: immunoSEQ multiplex PCR; TCRdb lists only in-frame clones, some missing. Its table lists under 200,000 clones. Sequencing input: PBMCs. The receptor set was obtained from a man aged 25-45 years in good health and CMV-seronegative. Both conserved end residues are part of each CDR3. The D gene is left open where the match is weak.

J: TRBJ2-1; D: TRBD2; V: TRBV5-1; DNA: TGCGCCAGCAGCTTGATGGCTAGCGGAAACAATGAGCAGTTCTTC; CDR3: CASSLMASGNNEQFF
J: TRBJ1-4; D: TRBD1; V: TRBV4-3; DNA: TGCGCCAGCAGCCCCGAACCCTCTTCAGGGGGGACTAATGAAAAACTGTTTTTT; CDR3: CASSPEPSSGGTNEKLFF
J: TRBJ1-2; D: -; V: TRBV10-3; DNA: TGTGCCATCAGTGGGACAGCTAACTATGGCTACACCTTC; CDR3: CAISGTANYGYTF
J: TRBJ1-4; D: -; V: TRBV29-1; DNA: TGCAGCGTTGATGGCGGCCCACGAGGAGAAAAACTGTTTTTT; CDR3: CSVDGGPRGEKLFF
J: TRBJ2-3; D: -; V: TRBV30; DNA: TGTGCCTGGACGGAATGGGGAGGGGGAGATACGCAGTATTTT; CDR3: CAWTEWGGGDTQYF
J: TRBJ2-3; D: TRBD2; V: TRBV30; DNA: TGTGCCTGGAGTGCGCGGGAGGTAGATACGCAGTATTTT; CDR3: CAWSAREVDTQYF
J: TRBJ2-1; D: TRBD1; V: TRBV5-1; DNA: TGCGCCAGCAGCTTGGGAGGAAGGACAGGGATGAGCTCCTACAATGAGCAGTTCTTC; CDR3: CASSLGGRTGMSSYNEQFF
J: TRBJ1-1; D: -; V: TRBV6-1; DNA: TGTGCCAGCAGTCGGGAGGACACTGAAGCTTTCTTT; CDR3: CASSREDTEAFF
J: TRBJ1-2; D: TRBD1; V: TRBV4-3; DNA: TGCGCCAGCAGCCAAGATAGGCTGTTAGGGGGCAAGGAGAGAGGCTACACCTTC; CDR3: CASSQDRLLGGKERGYTF
J: TRBJ2-3; D: TRBD2; V: TRBV11-2; DNA: TGTGCCAGCAGCCCCAGGGGACTAGCGGCCAGCACAGATACGCAGTATTTT; CDR3: CASSPRGLAASTDTQYF
J: TRBJ1-4; D: TRBD1; V: TRBV18; DNA: TGTGCCAGCTCACCGAAGGACAGGGGGGAAAAACTGTTTTTT; CDR3: CASSPKDRGEKLFF
J: TRBJ2-6; D: -; V: TRBV11-2; DNA: TGTGCCAGCAGCTTAGTGTGGGAGTGGGCTGGGGCCAACGTCCTGACTTTC; CDR3: CASSLVWEWAGANVLTF
J: TRBJ2-1; D: TRBD2; V: TRBV27; DNA: TGTGCCAGTAGCGGGGTATACAATGAGCAGTTCTTC; CDR3: CASSGVYNEQFF
J: TRBJ2-4; D: TRBD1; V: TRBV10-1; DNA: TGCGCCAGCAGTGAAGGACAGGGGGTAAACATTCAGTACTTC; CDR3: CASSEGQGVNIQYF
J: TRBJ1-1; D: -; V: TRBV10-1; DNA: TGCGCCAGCAGTGAGTCGGGTTGGCAGCGGACTGAAGCTTTCTTT; CDR3: CASSESGWQRTEAFF
J: TRBJ1-1; D: -; V: TRBV9; DNA: TGTGCCAGCAGCTCTCGACGGGAAATGAACACTGAAGCTTTCTTT; CDR3: CASSSRREMNTEAFF
J: TRBJ2-7; D: -; V: TRBV5-6; DNA: TGTGCCAGCAGCCCCAGGTTCGGGATAAGCTCCTACGAGCAGTACTTC; CDR3: CASSPRFGISSYEQYF
J: TRBJ2-2; D: TRBD1; V: TRBV9; DNA: TGTGCCAGCAGCGCCGACAGGGGCCCCACCGGGGAGCTGTTTTTT; CDR3: CASSADRGPTGELFF
J: TRBJ1-2; D: -; V: TRBV5-1; DNA: TGCGCCAGCAGCTTAGGGGTTGTGGCGGATGGCTACACCTTC; CDR3: CASSLGVVADGYTF
J: TRBJ1-2; D: -; V: TRBV5-1; DNA: TGCGCCAGCAGCTCCGACAGGTCAGGCTACACCTTC; CDR3: CASSSDRSGYTF
J: TRBJ2-1; D: -; V: TRBV19; DNA: TGTGCCAGTAGTACCTCAGATGAGCAGTTCTTC; CDR3: CASSTSDEQFF
J: TRBJ2-7; D: -; V: TRBV7-9; DNA: TGTGCCAGCAGCGACCAGGGGGAGCAGTACTTC; CDR3: CASSDQGEQYF
J: TRBJ1-3; D: -; V: TRBV19; DNA: TGTGCCAGTAGTACAAACAGGAGATCCTCTGGAAACACCATATATTTT; CDR3: CASSTNRRSSGNTIYF
J: TRBJ1-1; D: TRBD1; V: TRBV7-8; DNA: TGTGCCAGCAGCTCGAATGGACAGGGGGCGCTTTTAGCTTTCTTT; CDR3: CASSSNGQGALLAFF
J: TRBJ2-1; D: TRBD2; V: TRBV6-4; DNA: TGTGCCAGCGTTGTTCGGGCGGGAGACAATGAGCAGTTCTTC; CDR3: CASVVRAGDNEQFF
J: TRBJ2-3; D: -; V: TRBV5-4; DNA: TGTGCCAGCAGCACCCGACAGGATTATCGCACAGATACGCAGTATTTT; CDR3: CASSTRQDYRTDTQYF
J: TRBJ1-3; D: TRBD1; V: TRBV9; DNA: TGTGCCAGCAGCGCGACAGGGGGTGGAAACACCATATATTTT; CDR3: CASSATGGGNTIYF
J: TRBJ2-7; D: TRBD2; V: TRBV9; DNA: TGTGCCAGCAGCGTAGCCCCGTTTGGACTAGCGGAGAGGTCCTACGAGCAGTACTTC; CDR3: CASSVAPFGLAERSYEQYF
J: TRBJ2-3; D: TRBD1; V: TRBV7-7; DNA: TGTGCCAGCAGCTTAGGACAGGGGGCTTCAGATACGCAGTATTTT; CDR3: CASSLGQGASDTQYF
J: TRBJ2-5; D: -; V: TRBV19; DNA: TGTGCCAGTAGTAATCTCGGGACAACCCCAGAGACCCAGTACTTC; CDR3: CASSNLGTTPETQYF
J: TRBJ1-2; D: -; V: TRBV4-2; DNA: TGTGCCAGCAGCCAAGGTCGGCAGGAAGGCTACACCTTC; CDR3: CASSQGRQEGYTF
J: TRBJ2-3; D: TRBD1; V: TRBV6-5; DNA: TGTGCCAGCAGTTACAGGGGGCAGTTCGATACGCAGTATTTT; CDR3: CASSYRGQFDTQYF
J: TRBJ2-3; D: -; V: TRBV6-1; DNA: TGTGCCAGCAGTGGGCACAGGGACACAGATACGCAGTATTTT; CDR3: CASSGHRDTDTQYF
J: TRBJ2-7; D: -; V: TRBV11-2; DNA: TGTGCCAGCAGCTCCTCCCGGGCCAGGGTCGAGCAGTACTTC; CDR3: CASSSSRARVEQYF
J: TRBJ2-6; D: -; V: TRBV28; DNA: TGTGCCAGCAGCATAGGGAGCTCTGGGGCCAACGTCCTGACTTTC; CDR3: CASSIGSSGANVLTF
J: TRBJ1-1; D: -; V: TRBV2; DNA: TGTGCCAGCAGTATTGTAGGGAGGGCTGAAGCTTTCTTT; CDR3: CASSIVGRAEAFF
J: TRBJ2-3; D: TRBD1; V: TRBV6-1; DNA: TGTGCCAGCAAACAGGGGGCATTGGGAGATACGCAGTATTTT; CDR3: CASKQGALGDTQYF
J: TRBJ1-4; D: -; V: TRBV6-5; DNA: TGTGCCAGCAATCCAAACCCGCCGGAGCCGAAAAAACTGTTTTTT; CDR3: CASNPNPPEPKKLFF
J: TRBJ1-1; D: TRBD1; V: TRBV5-1; DNA: TGCGCCAGCAGCTCAGGACAGGGGGCGCTTTTAGCGGCCACTGAAGCTTTCTTT; CDR3: CASSSGQGALLAATEAFF
J: TRBJ2-3; D: -; V: TRBV7-3; DNA: TGTGCCAGCAGCCGCCGGGAAGGGGATACGCAGTATTTT; CDR3: CASSRREGDTQYF
J: TRBJ2-7; D: -; V: TRBV19; DNA: TGTGCCAGCACTCAAAGTCCGGGATCGTTCTACGAGCAGTACTTC; CDR3: CASTQSPGSFYEQYF
J: TRBJ2-7; D: TRBD2; V: TRBV7-9; DNA: TGTGCCAGCAGCCCGAGGCTCGGGACTAGCGGGAGTGGCGAGCAGTACTTC; CDR3: CASSPRLGTSGSGEQYF
J: TRBJ1-5; D: -; V: TRBV19; DNA: TGTGCCAGTACCCGCCCGGGGAGCAATCAGCCCCAGCATTTT; CDR3: CASTRPGSNQPQHF
J: TRBJ1-1; D: -; V: TRBV28; DNA: TGTGCCAGCAGTTCTACAATCCTACAGGTGCCGAACACTGAAGCTTTCTTT; CDR3: CASSSTILQVPNTEAFF
J: TRBJ2-2; D: TRBD2; V: TRBV19; DNA: TGTGCCACTTTAATCCCGGGACTAGCGGGGTACACCGGGGAGCTGTTTTTT; CDR3: CATLIPGLAGYTGELFF
J: TRBJ2-1; D: -; V: TRBV11-3; DNA: TGTGCCAGCAGCTTAGATGCTTTGGGGGGAGCCAATGAGCAGTTCTTC; CDR3: CASSLDALGGANEQFF
J: TRBJ1-6; D: -; V: TRBV5-4; DNA: TGTGCCAGCAGCTTTGCGCATAATTCACCCCTCCACTTT; CDR3: CASSFAHNSPLHF